Included here is one T cell receptor (beta chain) sequence, with context. What it recognizes is unknown. The authors ran a second PCR of roughly 6 to 12 cycles using a sample-barcoded 5' primer and a J-beta primer mix. TCRdb redid the calling of the 5' RACE reads with MiXCR, one entry per CDR3 protein. The sample yields fewer than 1.5 million distinct CDR3 sequences, around 42% seen once. These data belong to a study of blood T cells in healthy people across ages. Regarding the study as a whole: Per million T cells, TCR beta diversity dropped roughly linearly as age increased.

The CDR3 is made up of 13 amino acids. V shed 6 bases and J shed 1 base, with 13 bases lying between them. The germline gives CDR1 DFQATT, CDR2 SNEGSKA (reference sequence). The chain is built from TRBV20-1 and TRBJ2-7; the D call may be TRBD1 or TRBD2 (5 bases each). The sequence derives from a woman aged 18-29 years in good health. The sequencing sample was made of blood. The chain's CDR3 is CSAAVRASYEQYF. The DNA of the CDR3 is TGCAGTGCAGCGGTCAGGGCATCCTACGAGCAGTACTTC.